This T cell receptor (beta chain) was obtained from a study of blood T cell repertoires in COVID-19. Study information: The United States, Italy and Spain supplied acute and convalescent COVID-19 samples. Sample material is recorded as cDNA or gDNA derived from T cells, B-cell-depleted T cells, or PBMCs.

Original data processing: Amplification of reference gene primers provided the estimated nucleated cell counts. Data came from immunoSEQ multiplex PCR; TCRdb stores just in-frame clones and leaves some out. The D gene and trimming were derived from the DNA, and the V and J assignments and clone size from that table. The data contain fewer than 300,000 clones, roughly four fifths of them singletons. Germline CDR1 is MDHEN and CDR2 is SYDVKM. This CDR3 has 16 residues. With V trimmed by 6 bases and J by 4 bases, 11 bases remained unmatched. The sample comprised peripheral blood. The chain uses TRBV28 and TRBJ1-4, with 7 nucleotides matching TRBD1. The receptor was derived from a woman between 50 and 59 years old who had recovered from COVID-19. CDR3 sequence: CASSSRLGQRNEKLFF. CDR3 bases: TGTGCCAGCAGCTCTAGATTGGGACAGCGTAATGAAAAACTGTTTTTT. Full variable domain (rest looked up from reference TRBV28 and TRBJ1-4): DVKVTQSSRYLVKRTGEKVFLECVQDMDHENMFWYRQDPGLGLRLIYFSYDVKMKEKGDIPEGYSVSREKKERFSLILESASTNQTSMYLCASSSRLGQRNEKLFFGSGTQLSVL.